This entry lists 15 T cell receptor beta chains sequenced from one sample in a study of identical twins. TCRdb analysed the 5' RACE reads with MiXCR anew, one entry per CDR3 protein. The sample has 1.5 million to 2 million distinct CDR3 sequences; less than 40% are singletons. The sequenced material came from cord blood. These receptors were obtained from a newborn girl in good health.

This clonotype showed up just a few times. The chain joins TRBV12-3 or TRBV12-4 to TRBJ2-2; D ambiguous. The V gene lost 8 bases and the J gene lost 3 bases, with 16 bases spanning the gap. The CDR3 has 15 residues. The CDR3 region is CASRLLYSYTGELFF. The DNA for the CDR3 is TGTGCCAGCCGCCTCTTGTACAGCTACACCGGGGAGCTGTTTTTT.

The chain carries TRBV12-3 or TRBV12-4 and TRBJ2-3; 7 bases fit TRBD2. Trimming at V came to 0 bases and at J to 2 bases, leaving 5 bases not matched to a gene. The length of the CDR3 is 16 residues. CDR3 nucleotides: TGTGCCAGCAGTTTAGCAGCGGGAAACCCCACAGATACGCAGTATTTT. Translation gives CASSLAAGNPTDTQYF.

There are a few counts of this clonotype. J is TRBJ1-1 and V is TRBV20-1; D is unclear. V lost 6 bases and J lost 1, with 12 bases in between. The CDR3 sequence is 13 residues long. Looked up from germline, CDR1 is DFQATT and CDR2 is SNEGSKA (reference sequence). CDR3 region: CSAREDPNTEAFF. CDR3 nucleotides: TGCAGTGCCCGGGAGGACCCGAACACTGAAGCTTTCTTT.

The CDR3 loop is CSVELVAGLSTDTQYF. For the CDR3, the DNA is TGCAGCGTTGAGCTGGTAGCGGGCCTTAGCACAGATACGCAGTATTTT. This rearrangement joins TRBV29-1 to TRBJ2-3; TRBD2 matches at 7 bases. J lost 0 bases, V lost 3 bases, and 9 bases had no gene match. Germline lookup yields CDR1 SQVTM and CDR2 ANQGSEA. CDR3 length: 16 residues.

This clonotype was found a few times. The V call is TRBV29-1, the J call TRBJ1-1; 7 bases match TRBD1. The CDR3 contains 15 residues. Germline values: CDR1 SQVTM, CDR2 ANQGSEA. The V gene end was trimmed by 1 base and the J gene end by 3 bases; junction bases not matched to a gene: 8. For the CDR3, the DNA is TGCAGCGTTGAAGCCCCGACAGGGAGGTACACTGAAGCTTTCTTT. This encodes CSVEAPTGRYTEAFF. The variable domain in full, with the rest retrieved from reference TRBV29-1 and TRBJ1-1, is SAVISQKPSRDICQRGTSLTIQCQVDSQVTMMFWYRQQPGQSLTLIATANQGSEATYESGFVIDKFPISRPNLTFSTLTVSNMSPEDSSIYLCSVEAPTGRYTEAFFGQGTRLTVV.

The rearrangement links TRBV7-2 to TRBJ1-1; D possibly corresponds to TRBD1 (6 bases). Germline CDR1 SGHTA, CDR2 FQGNSA. The CDR3 extends over 13 amino acids. V shed 1 base and J shed 8 bases, with 11 bases lying between them. Here the CDR3 DNA reads TGTGCCAGCAGCTTAGACTGGACAGCCGAAGCTTTCTTT. Encoded protein: CASSLDWTAEAFF.

A note on this clonotype: The junction departs from the called germline gene at one end, perhaps through a read error. The chain carries TRBV10-2 and TRBJ2-3; TRBD2 matches at 8 bases. CDR3 length: 16 amino acids. Germline values: CDR1 WSHSY, CDR2 SAAADI. DNA of the CDR3: TGCGCCGGCAGTGTACCGTGGCGGGAGGACGCAGATACGCAGTATTTT. Translation: CAGSVPWREDADTQYF.

V and J are TRBV7-2 and TRBJ2-7; D gene unclear. CDR3 length: 12 residues. The ends were cut back, 7 bases at V and 2 bases at J, with 9 bases in the middle. The germline V gene encodes CDR1 SGHTA and CDR2 FQGNSA. This CDR3 reads CASTHTPYEQYF. The DNA of the CDR3 is TGTGCCAGCACCCATACGCCCTACGAGCAGTACTTC.

The chain links TRBV5-8 to TRBJ2-1; D is undetermined. This CDR3 contains 13 residues. Germline-derived CDR1 and CDR2 are SGHTS and YDEGEE. V was trimmed by 1 base and J by 8 bases, leaving 10 bases between them. This CDR3 is CASSLWPLDEQFF. CDR3 in DNA: TGTGCCAGCAGCTTGTGGCCCCTCGATGAGCAGTTCTTC.

This chain connects TRBV5-6 to TRBJ2-1; D possibly uses TRBD1 or TRBD2 (5 bases each). CDR1 is SGHDT, CDR2 YYEEEE, per germline. This CDR3 has 15 residues. V shed 2 bases and J shed 7 bases, with 16 bases lying between them. CDR3 loop: CASSFRGSLGNEQFF. In DNA form, the CDR3 reads TGTGCCAGCAGCTTTCGGGGCTCCCTCGGGAATGAGCAGTTCTTC.

The sample holds a few counts of this clonotype. The chain is built from TRBV29-1 and TRBJ1-4; D is perhaps TRBD1 (5 bases). Trimming shortened V by 4 bases and J by 6 bases, and 9 bases separated the two germline ends. In germline, CDR1 is SQVTM, CDR2 ANQGSEA. The CDR3 is 12 residues long. In nucleotides, the CDR3 is TGCAGCGTTGTAGGGGCGGATGAAAAACTGTTTTTT. This sequence encodes CSVVGADEKLFF.

Here the CDR3 reads CASSLYGGTRTDTQYF. CDR3 bases: TGTGCCAGCAGTTTATATGGGGGGACCAGGACAGATACGCAGTATTTT. The chain has TRBV27 and TRBJ2-3; a possible D gene is TRBD2 (6 bases). The V end was cut by 1 base, the J end by 3 bases, with 14 bases between. This CDR3 spans 16 amino acids. The germline gives CDR1 MNHEY, CDR2 SMNVEV (reference sequence).

The chain combines TRBV2 with TRBJ2-5, with 8 bases identical to TRBD1. Germline CDR1 is SNHLY and CDR2 is FYNNEI. The CDR3 has 15 residues. After removal of 7 bases from V and 0 bases from J, the junction contained 7 bases not matched to a gene. The CDR3 sequence: CASTFGQGDQETQYF. CDR3 sequence (DNA): TGTGCCAGCACCTTCGGACAGGGCGACCAAGAGACCCAGTACTTC.

This clonotype was recorded at least ten times. V gene TRBV10-3 combines with J gene TRBJ2-7; 12 positions agree with TRBD2. The CDR3 length is 15 residues. Germline CDR1 ENHRY, CDR2 SYGVKD. Trimming took 2 bases from V and 4 from J; bases not matched to a gene: 3. As DNA, the CDR3 is TGTGCCATCAGTGAGCCTGGGACTAGCGGGTACGAGCAGTACTTC. This gives the protein CAISEPGTSGYEQYF.

This clonotype has a handful of counts. The chain carries TRBV28 and TRBJ1-5; no definite D call. The CDR3 is made up of 15 amino acids. Looked up from germline, CDR1 is MDHEN and CDR2 is SYDVKM. V was pared by 5 bases and J by 4 bases, with 15 bases between. The CDR3 DNA follows: TGTGCCAGCAGTCGACCCAAGGGCCTTAATCAGCCCCAGCATTTT. Translation gives CASSRPKGLNQPQHF.